The count of the clone carrying this T cell receptor (beta chain) is one. Its antigen is not identified. These data belong to a study of OX40 agonist ivuxolimab in advanced cancers. Study-wide findings and caveats: On average, CD8+ T cells showed a greater number of expanded clones than CD4+. The specificity for antigen of the expanded peripheral T cells was not determined.

The V end lost 1 base, the J end lost 8 bases, and 11 bases lay between the germline ends. The CDR3 has 13 amino acids. Germline V gene lookup returns CDR1 LGHNA and CDR2 YNFKEQ. Measured with immunoSEQ multiplex PCR; TCRdb has only the in-frame clones, and not every one. The sample holds around 80,000 clones, approximately 88% seen once. The specimen was CD4+ or CD8+ T cells sorted from blood, collected in a trial of the OX40 agonist ivuxolimab. The source of this sequence is an adult with an advanced solid tumor such as melanoma, head and neck, liver or kidney cancer. The gene calls are TRBV4-2 and TRBJ1-2, with D unclear. The CDR3 region is CASSQVSTGGYTF. The CDR3 coding sequence is TGTGCCAGCAGCCAAGTGTCAACGGGAGGCTACACCTTC.